This T cell receptor beta chain comes out of a study of cytomegalovirus exposure and HLA in healthy donors. Study-wide results and caveats: Within the data, a cluster of highly shared sequence variants was likely a sequencing artifact. TCR beta V- and J-gene trimming was later associated with a missense DCLRE1C variant.

The PCR had 60 Vbeta and 13 Jbeta primers. TCRdb's copy holds only in-frame clones and misses some; the assay was immunoSEQ multiplex PCR. Among 89,000 or so clones, about 80% were seen once, and the ten largest hold roughly 11%. As for this clone: As yet, its antigen is unknown.

This TCR derives from a man between 18 and 35 years old in good health and CMV-seropositive. Sequencing input: PBMCs.

The CDR3 bases are TGTGCCAGCAGCACCCCGGGGGGACCCGACGTTGACGAGCAGTACTTC. It is translated as CASSTPGGPDVDEQYF. The chain recombines TRBV11-2 with TRBJ2-7, with 7 positions matching TRBD2. The trim removed 5 bases at V and 5 bases at J, leaving 15 bases unmatched. The germline gives CDR1 SGHAT, CDR2 FQNNGV. CDR3 length: 16 amino acids.